Sequencing of this T cell receptor (beta chain) was carried out in a study of Ad26.COV2.S vaccination and SARS-CoV-2 variants (dated by TCRdb to the early 2020s). In terms of the full investigation: Vaccine-arm donors were drawn from COV1001, a multicentre, randomized, double-blind, placebo-controlled phase I-IIa trial of Ad26.COV2.S in healthy adults. Ad26.COV2.S was given intramuscularly at 5x10^10 or 1x10^11 viral particles, as a single shot or as two shots 56 days apart. TCRbeta repertoire sequencing served as the tool for gauging how specific and how broad the SARS-CoV-2-reactive T cell receptors were following Ad26.COV2.S vaccination. The TCR-sequenced set comprised around 30 samples: about 19 Ad26.COV2.S vaccine recipients, 5 placebo recipients and 8 SARS-CoV-2 convalescent individuals. Participants in the trial were split at random into five groups of five each, receiving low-dose or high-dose Ad26.COV2.S once or twice, or else placebo on both occasions. Investigators remained blinded to trial group allocation during experiments and outcome assessment. Study-level results and caveats: Spike-specific TCR breadth was higher in Ad26.COV2.S recipients than in placebo recipients (P = 0.0014). Vaccine and placebo recipients had comparable non-spike TCR breadth, which fits with the vaccine containing only spike. The authors noted that total T cell responses may have been underestimated by the TCR breadth and depth analyses. The study lacked the statistical power to compare responses across vaccine doses or regimens. After vaccination, substantial breadth of spike-specific CD8+ and CD4+ T cell responses was reported.

Concerning this clone itself: No antigen is known for it. No base-level quality is on record; no much larger clone is a single base apart.

The immunoSEQ Assay was used to sequence TCRbeta CDR3 regions. After extraction, genomic DNA underwent amplification by bias-controlled multiplex PCR, followed by high-throughput sequencing. The original pipeline was this. Collapsing and filtering of sequences were performed to quantify the absolute abundance of each unique TCRbeta CDR3 region. Usable DNA was measured by amplifying reference genes present in all nucleated cells, and TCRbeta template counts were normalized to that usable DNA to estimate T cell fraction. Repertoire TCRs were annotated as SARS-CoV-2-specific when V gene, CDR3 amino acid sequence and J gene were exactly matched to a known reactive TCR set. MIRA supplied the reference SARS-CoV-2 TCR set, which was filtered for enrichment in COVID-19-positive ImmuneCODE repertoires so that public or cross-reactive TCRs were removed. Using the MIRA antigens, annotated TCRs were further analysed by specific ORF or by position within an ORF. Breadth was defined as annotated unique rearrangements over total unique productive rearrangements; depth was the summed frequency of those rearrangements. Two-sided Wilcoxon rank-sum tests were used to compare TCR breadth between groups. TCRdb obtained this table from immuneACCESS and retained in-frame rearrangements with V and J assigned. These tables miss some clones; where compared with another copy, unresolved V genes account for less than half of the shortfall, and the remainder is unexplained. The D gene and trimming were derived from the DNA, and the V and J assignments and clone size from that table. This sample has about 350,000 clones in its table, and about 85% of those were observed once. The ten largest clones add up to about 6.4% of the sample.

The sample's treatment or condition, from its label and the paper: about 20 received Ad26.COV2.S at low or high dose, single or two shots; about 5 received placebo; per-sample allocation not given. For vaccine and placebo recipients, repertoires were sequenced using samples collected on day 63 after the first injection. Between 29 July and 7 August 2020, Cohort 1b enrolled about two dozen adults aged 18-55 years at one site in Boston, USA. Ad26.COV2.S was a replication-incompetent adenovirus type 26 vector expressing a prefusion-stabilized SARS-CoV-2 spike protein from the original Wuhan strain. CDR1 and CDR2 were assigned from the germline V gene (reference sequence) as SGHNT and YYREEE. Inclusive of the bounding cysteine and phenylalanine, the CDR3 is 11 residues long. Only the CDR3 DNA is retained, 33 bases long and in frame from the first base. V sheds 6 bases and J sheds 6 bases, leaving 8 bases between their ends.

The sequencing used peripheral blood, collected in a trial of Ad26.COV2.S vaccine versus placebo. The receptor was isolated from a person between 18 and 65 years old who received the Ad26.COV2.S COVID-19 vaccine or a placebo. The V and J segments used are TRBV5-4 and TRBJ2-3, with no confident D gene call. The encoded CDR3 is CASIQRDTQYF. The DNA sequence is as follows: TGTGCCAGCATCCAGAGGGATACGCAGTATTTT.